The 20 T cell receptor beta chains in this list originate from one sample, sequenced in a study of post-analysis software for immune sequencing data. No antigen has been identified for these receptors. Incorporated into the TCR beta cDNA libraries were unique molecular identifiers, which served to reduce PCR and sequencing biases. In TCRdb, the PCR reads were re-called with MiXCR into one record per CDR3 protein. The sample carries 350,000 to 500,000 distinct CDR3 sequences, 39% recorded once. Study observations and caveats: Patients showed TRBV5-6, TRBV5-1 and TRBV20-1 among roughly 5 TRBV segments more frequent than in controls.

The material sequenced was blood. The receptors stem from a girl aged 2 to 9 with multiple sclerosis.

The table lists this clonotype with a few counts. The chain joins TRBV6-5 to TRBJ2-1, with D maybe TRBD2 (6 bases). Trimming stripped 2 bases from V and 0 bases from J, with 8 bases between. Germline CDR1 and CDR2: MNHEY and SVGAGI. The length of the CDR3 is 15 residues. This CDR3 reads CASSYRGSSYNEQFF. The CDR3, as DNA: TGTGCCAGCAGTTACCGGGGGAGCTCCTACAATGAGCAGTTCTTC.

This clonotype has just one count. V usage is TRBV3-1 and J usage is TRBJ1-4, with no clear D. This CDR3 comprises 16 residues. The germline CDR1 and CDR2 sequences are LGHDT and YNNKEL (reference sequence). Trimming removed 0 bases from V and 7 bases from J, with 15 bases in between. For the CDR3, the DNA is TGTGCCAGCAGCCAAGATATCGGTATGGGGTTTGAAAAACTGTTTTTT. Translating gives CASSQDIGMGFEKLFF.

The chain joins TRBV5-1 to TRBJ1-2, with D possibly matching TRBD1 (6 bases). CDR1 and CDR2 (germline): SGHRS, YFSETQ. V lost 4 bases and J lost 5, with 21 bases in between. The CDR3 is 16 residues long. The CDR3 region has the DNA TGCGCCAGCAGCGCCCGACAGGAATCCACCGCGTATGGCTACACCTTC. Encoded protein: CASSARQESTAYGYTF. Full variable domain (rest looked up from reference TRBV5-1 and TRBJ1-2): KAGVTQTPRYLIKTRGQQVTLSCSPISGHRSVSWYQQTPGQGLQFLFEYFSETQRNKGNFPGRFSGRQFSNSRSEMNVSTLELGDSALYLCASSARQESTAYGYTFGSGTRLTVV.

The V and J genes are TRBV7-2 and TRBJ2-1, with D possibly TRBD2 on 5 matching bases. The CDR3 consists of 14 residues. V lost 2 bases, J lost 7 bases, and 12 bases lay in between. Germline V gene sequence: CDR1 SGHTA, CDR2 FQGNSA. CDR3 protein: CASSLLRRGNEQFF. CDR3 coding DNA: TGTGCCAGCAGCTTACTCCGACGCGGGAATGAGCAGTTCTTC.

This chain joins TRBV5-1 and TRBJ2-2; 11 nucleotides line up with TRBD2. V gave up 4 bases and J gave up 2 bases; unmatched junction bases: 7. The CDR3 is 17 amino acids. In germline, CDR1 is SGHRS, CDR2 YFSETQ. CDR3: CASSTGLADGNTGELFF. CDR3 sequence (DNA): TGCGCCAGCAGCACGGGACTAGCGGACGGCAACACCGGGGAGCTGTTTTTT.

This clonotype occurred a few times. The CDR3 nucleotides read TGTGCCAGCAGTGAATCGAATTCCATGCGGAAAAACATTCAGTACTTC. Its protein product is CASSESNSMRKNIQYF. J is TRBJ2-4 and V is TRBV25-1; D gene unclear. The germline gives CDR1 MGHDK, CDR2 SYGVNS. The CDR3 extends over 16 amino acids. V gave up 1 base and J gave up 4 bases, with 14 bases separating them.

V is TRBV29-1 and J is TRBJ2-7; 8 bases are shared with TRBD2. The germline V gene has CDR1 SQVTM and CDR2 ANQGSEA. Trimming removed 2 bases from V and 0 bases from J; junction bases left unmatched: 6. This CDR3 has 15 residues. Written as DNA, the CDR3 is TGCAGCGTTGAATGGCCCGGGAGGGCCTCCTACGAGCAGTACTTC. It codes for CSVEWPGRASYEQYF.

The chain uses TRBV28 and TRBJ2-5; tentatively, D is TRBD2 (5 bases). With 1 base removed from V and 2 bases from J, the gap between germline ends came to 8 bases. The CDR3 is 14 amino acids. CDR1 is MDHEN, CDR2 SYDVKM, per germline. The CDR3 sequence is CASSLFRGQETQYF. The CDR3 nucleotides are TGTGCCAGCAGTTTATTTCGGGGTCAAGAGACCCAGTACTTC.

Here the CDR3 reads CASGFLAGGNEQFF. The CDR3 DNA reads TGTGCTAGTGGTTTCTTAGCGGGAGGGAATGAGCAGTTCTTC. This chain joins TRBV12-5 and TRBJ2-1, with 11 bases identical to TRBD2. Germline V lookup: CDR1 LGHNT, CDR2 FRNRAP. CDR3 size: 14 residues. V trimming: 3 bases; J trimming: 7 bases; junction bases outside the gene matches: 2.

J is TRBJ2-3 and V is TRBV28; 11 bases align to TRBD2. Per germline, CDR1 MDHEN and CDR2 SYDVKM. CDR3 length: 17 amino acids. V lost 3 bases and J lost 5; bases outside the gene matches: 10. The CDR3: CASSFLAGGPFGDTQYF. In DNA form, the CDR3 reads TGTGCCAGCAGTTTCCTAGCGGGAGGACCATTCGGAGATACGCAGTATTTT. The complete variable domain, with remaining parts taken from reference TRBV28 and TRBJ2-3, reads DVKVTQSSRYLVKRTGEKVFLECVQDMDHENMFWYRQDPGLGLRLIYFSYDVKMKEKGDIPEGYSVSREKKERFSLILESASTNQTSMYLCASSFLAGGPFGDTQYFGPGTRLTVL.

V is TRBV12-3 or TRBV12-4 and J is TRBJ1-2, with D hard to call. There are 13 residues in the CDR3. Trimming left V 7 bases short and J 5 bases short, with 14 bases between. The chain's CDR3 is CASKPDGPYGYTF. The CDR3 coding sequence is TGTGCCAGCAAACCGGACGGCCCGTATGGCTACACCTTC.

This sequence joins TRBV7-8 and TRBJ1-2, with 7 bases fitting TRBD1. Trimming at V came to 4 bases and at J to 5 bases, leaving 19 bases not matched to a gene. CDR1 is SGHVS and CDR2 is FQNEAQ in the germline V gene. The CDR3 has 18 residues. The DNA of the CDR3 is TGTGCCAGCAGCTCAACTTCAACTCCAGGGTCAGGGGGTTATGGCTACACCTTC. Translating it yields CASSSTSTPGSGGYGYTF.

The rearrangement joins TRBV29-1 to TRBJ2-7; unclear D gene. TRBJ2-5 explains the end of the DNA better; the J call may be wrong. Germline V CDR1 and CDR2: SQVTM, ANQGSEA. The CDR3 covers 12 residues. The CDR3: CSVESLGETQYF. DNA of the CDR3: TGCAGCGTTGAATCCCTAGGGGAGACCCAGTACTTC.

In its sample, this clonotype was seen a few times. The chain's CDR3 is CASSRTSGRTYNEQFF. As DNA, the CDR3 is TGTGCCAGCAGTCGGACTAGCGGGAGAACCTACAATGAGCAGTTCTTC. The chain recombines TRBV28 with TRBJ2-1; 13 bases match TRBD2. This CDR3 is built from 16 residues. Germline CDR1 and CDR2: MDHEN and SYDVKM. J gave up 2 bases and V 5 bases, and 3 bases lay outside the gene matches.

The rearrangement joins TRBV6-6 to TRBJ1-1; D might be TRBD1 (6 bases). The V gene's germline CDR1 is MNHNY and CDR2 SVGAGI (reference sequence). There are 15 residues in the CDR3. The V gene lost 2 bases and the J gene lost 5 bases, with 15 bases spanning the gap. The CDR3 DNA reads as TGTGCCAGCAGTTACGAGGGAACAGGGAAGACTGAAGCTTTCTTT. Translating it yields CASSYEGTGKTEAFF.

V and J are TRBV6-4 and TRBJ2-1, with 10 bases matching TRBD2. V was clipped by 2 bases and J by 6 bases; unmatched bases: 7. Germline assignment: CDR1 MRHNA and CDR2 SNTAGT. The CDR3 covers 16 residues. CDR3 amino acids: CASSDLGAGGPNEQFF. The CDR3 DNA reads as TGTGCCAGCAGTGACCTGGGAGCGGGGGGGCCCAATGAGCAGTTCTTC.

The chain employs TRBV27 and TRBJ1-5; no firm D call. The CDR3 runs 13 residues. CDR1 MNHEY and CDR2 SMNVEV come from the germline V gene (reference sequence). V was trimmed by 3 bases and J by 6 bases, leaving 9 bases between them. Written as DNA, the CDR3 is TGTGCCAGCAGTTTCCCCTACTTTCAGCCCCAGCATTTT. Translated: CASSFPYFQPQHF.

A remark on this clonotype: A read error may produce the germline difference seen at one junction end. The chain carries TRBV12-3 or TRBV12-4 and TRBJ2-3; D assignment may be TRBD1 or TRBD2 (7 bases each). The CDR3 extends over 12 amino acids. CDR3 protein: CVSGTGTDTQYF. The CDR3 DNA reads TGTGTCAGCGGGACAGGCACAGATACGCAGTATTTT.

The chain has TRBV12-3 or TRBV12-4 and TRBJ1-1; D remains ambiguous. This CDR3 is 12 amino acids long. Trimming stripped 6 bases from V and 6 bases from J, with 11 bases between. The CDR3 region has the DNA TGTGCCAGCAGCCCCGGGAGGCCTGAAGCTTTCTTT. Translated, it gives CASSPGRPEAFF.

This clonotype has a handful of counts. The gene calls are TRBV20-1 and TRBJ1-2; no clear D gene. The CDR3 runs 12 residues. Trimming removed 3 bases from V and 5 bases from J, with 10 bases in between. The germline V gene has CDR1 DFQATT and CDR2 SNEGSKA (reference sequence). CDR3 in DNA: TGCAGTGCTAGCCGCAGCTCGTATGGCTACACCTTC. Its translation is CSASRSSYGYTF.